The rows below give T cell receptor beta chains drawn from one sample of a study of Tregs in tolerant kidney transplant recipients. Generated by immunoSEQ multiplex PCR, the TCRdb table keeps only in-frame clones and is missing some. The table includes over 60,000 clones, 84% detected once. Sequenced material: CD4+ T cells from blood. Receptors originate from a human donor in good health. CDR3s include the opening cysteine and the closing phenylalanine or tryptophan. A D gene is named only where the DNA matches it firmly. Where a row states a size, it is once, few, many or the class of an expanded clone; other rows omit it.

v_call,j_call,d_call,clone_size,cdr3_nt,cdr3_aa
TRBV11-2,TRBJ2-7,TRBD2,NA,TGTGCCAGCAGCTCGGGACTACTATCGTACGAGCAGTACTTC,CASSSGLLSYEQYF
TRBV29-1,TRBJ2-2,NA,NA,TGCAGCGTGCCGCGAGATGGACCGAGGGGTTACACCGGGGAGCTGTTTTTT,CSVPRDGPRGYTGELFF
TRBV4-1,TRBJ2-1,NA,NA,TGCGCCAGCAGCCAAGACGTAGGCAGGCAGTACAATGAGCAGTTCTTC,CASSQDVGRQYNEQFF
TRBV7-3,TRBJ1-3,NA,NA,TGTGCCAGCAGCTTATTTGTTGGAAACACCATATATTTT,CASSLFVGNTIYF
TRBV14,TRBJ2-1,TRBD1,NA,TGTGCCAGCAGCCCCCATGGTCAGGGGGTCTACAATGAGCAGTTCTTC,CASSPHGQGVYNEQFF
TRBV18,TRBJ2-7,TRBD1,medium-sized,TGTGCCAGCTCTGGGGACAGCCACTACGAGCAGTACTTC,CASSGDSHYEQYF
TRBV18,TRBJ1-2,NA,NA,TGTGCCAGCTCACCTCAAAGTCAGGGGAATGGCTACACCTTC,CASSPQSQGNGYTF
TRBV27,TRBJ2-2,NA,once,TGTGCCAGCAGTTTAGTGCGGTACGGGGAGCTGTTTTTT,CASSLVRYGELFF
TRBV5-4,TRBJ2-7,TRBD1,NA,TGTGCCAGCAGCACCGGGACAGACCCCTACGAGCAGTACTTC,CASSTGTDPYEQYF
TRBV6-6,TRBJ2-2,NA,NA,TGTGCCAGCAGTCACAACGGGGATGTCACCGGGGAGCTGTTTTTT,CASSHNGDVTGELFF
TRBV13,TRBJ1-3,NA,NA,TGTGCCAGCAGCTTACCAGGAGGGCCAGGAAACACCATATATTTT,CASSLPGGPGNTIYF
TRBV7-2,TRBJ1-1,TRBD1,NA,TGTGCCAGCAGGGGACAGGCCACGAGGGGGACTGAAGCTTTCTTT,CASRGQATRGTEAFF
TRBV11-2,TRBJ2-5,TRBD2,NA,TGTGCCAGCAGCCCGGGACTAGCGAGAGAGACCCAGTACTTC,CASSPGLARETQYF
TRBV9,TRBJ2-5,TRBD2,NA,TGTGCCAGCAGCGTAGATCCTAGCGGGGGCCTATTCAGGGGGACCCAGTACTTC,CASSVDPSGGLFRGTQYF
TRBV7-2,TRBJ2-2,NA,few,TGTGCCAGCAGCTTCCTCACGGTGGTCGGGGAGCTGTTTTTT,CASSFLTVVGELFF
TRBV30,TRBJ2-1,TRBD1,few,TGTGCCTGGAGTAGAGGACAGGCGTCCTACAATGAGCAGTTCTTC,CAWSRGQASYNEQFF
TRBV18,TRBJ2-3,NA,few,TGTGCCAGCTCACAGAGTGCCCCTGGCACAGATACGCAGTATTTT,CASSQSAPGTDTQYF
TRBV27,TRBJ2-6,NA,NA,TGTGCCAGCCACCCGCGCGGCGGGGCCAACGTCCTGACTTTC,CASHPRGGANVLTF
TRBV6-6,TRBJ1-2,NA,NA,TGTGCCAGCAGGTCTCTCCAGGGTTATGGCACCTTC,CASRSLQGYGTF
TRBV5-5,TRBJ2-7,NA,NA,TGTGCCAGCAGCCCGGAGACTCCCTTTGCGGAAGTCTACGAGCAGTACTTC,CASSPETPFAEVYEQYF
TRBV7-2,TRBJ2-1,TRBD2,few,TGTGCCAGCAGCTTTAGGGGAGCGGGGGGTATCAATGAGCAGTTCTTC,CASSFRGAGGINEQFF
TRBV7-2,TRBJ2-5,TRBD2,NA,TGTGCCAGCAGCCCGACTAGCCTAGTAGGCCAGTACTTC,CASSPTSLVGQYF
TRBV5-4,TRBJ2-3,NA,few,TGTGCCAGCAGCTTTCCTAGCGACACAGATACGCAGTATTTT,CASSFPSDTDTQYF
TRBV30,TRBJ1-1,TRBD1,few,TGTGCCTGGAGTCCCAAACGACAGGGGGCTGAAGCTTTCTTT,CAWSPKRQGAEAFF
TRBV19,TRBJ2-3,TRBD2,NA,TGTGCCAGTAGCCTAAGCGGGGGGCCTTCCACAGATACGCAGTATTTT,CASSLSGGPSTDTQYF
TRBV7-8,TRBJ1-2,NA,NA,TGTGCCAGCAGCTTAGGGGTTGGGGGCTACACCTTC,CASSLGVGGYTF
TRBV6-1,TRBJ2-3,NA,NA,TGTGCCAGCAGTCCGGCCAATACGCAGTATTTT,CASSPANTQYF
TRBV18,TRBJ2-7,TRBD2,NA,TGTGCCAGCTCAACCGGGACTAGCGGGAGTCAGGAGGAGCAGTACTTC,CASSTGTSGSQEEQYF
TRBV5-6,TRBJ2-2,NA,NA,TGTGCCAGCAGCCTCCGGGAGAAAGACGGGGAGCTGTTTTTT,CASSLREKDGELFF
TRBV11-1,TRBJ2-3,NA,NA,TGTGCCAGCAGCTTATGGGCTAGGGACGCGCAGTATTTT,CASSLWARDAQYF
TRBV9,TRBJ2-1,TRBD2,NA,TGTGCCAGCAGCGCGGGACTAGCGGCGGGGGAGCAGTTCTTC,CASSAGLAAGEQFF
TRBV7-8,TRBJ2-5,TRBD2,NA,TGTGCCAGCAGCCTCCTTGGGACTAGCCTTTCCCAAGAGACCCAGTACTTC,CASSLLGTSLSQETQYF
TRBV28,TRBJ1-2,NA,NA,TGTGCCAGCAGTTCCAGGACCCGCAAATGGGGCTATGGCTACACCTTC,CASSSRTRKWGYGYTF
TRBV11-2,TRBJ2-7,TRBD2,NA,TGTGCCAGCAGCCCCACCAGCAGGGAGCGGGGGCGTCCCTACGAGCAGTACTTC,CASSPTSRERGRPYEQYF
TRBV6-5,TRBJ1-3,TRBD1,NA,TGTGCCAGCAGACAGGGGTTCTCTGGAAACACCATATATTTT,CASRQGFSGNTIYF
TRBV19,TRBJ2-5,NA,NA,TGTGCCAGTAACATGAGGGGGGGACCCCAAGAGACCCAGTACTTC,CASNMRGGPQETQYF
TRBV14,TRBJ2-7,NA,NA,TGTGCCAGCAGCCCGGGGCCCCGGGGAGAGCAGTACTTC,CASSPGPRGEQYF
TRBV5-1,TRBJ1-2,NA,NA,TGCGCCAGCAGCTTGGGTGTGGTCGGCTATGGCTACACCTTC,CASSLGVVGYGYTF
TRBV18,TRBJ2-3,NA,few,TGTGCCAGCTCACCAGTTCCTACAGATACGCAGTATTTT,CASSPVPTDTQYF
TRBV5-6,TRBJ1-5,NA,NA,TGTGCCAGCAGCCCCTATCAGCTCGCGAATCAGCCCCAGCATTTT,CASSPYQLANQPQHF
TRBV5-1,TRBJ2-5,TRBD1,NA,TGCGCCAGCAGCGCTGACTCGGGGACAGGGGGGATGTACCAGTACTTC,CASSADSGTGGMYQYF
TRBV7-2,TRBJ1-1,NA,once,TGTGCCAGCAGACTCAACCGGGACCCCAGTGCTTTCTTT,CASRLNRDPSAFF
TRBV6-1,TRBJ2-4,NA,NA,TGTGCCAGCACCCTCTTCCACGGGACCGAAAACATTCAGTACTTC,CASTLFHGTENIQYF
TRBV6-5,TRBJ2-3,NA,NA,TGTGCCAGCAGTTACCGGGCAGGGATGGGCACAGATACGCAGTATTTT,CASSYRAGMGTDTQYF
TRBV7-6,TRBJ2-7,NA,NA,TGTGCCAGCAGCCCTTACCCCCCTACAAAGGCAGGTCCTCCCTACGAGCAGTACTTC,CASSPYPPTKAGPPYEQYF
TRBV28,TRBJ2-3,TRBD2,few,TGTGCCAGCAGTTTAGCTGGGAAACTAGCGGGTCTCACAGATACGCAGTATTTT,CASSLAGKLAGLTDTQYF
TRBV5-8,TRBJ1-3,NA,NA,TGTGCCAGCAGCTTAGTGGTCAGCGCTGGAAACACCATATATTTT,CASSLVVSAGNTIYF
TRBV5-4,TRBJ2-7,TRBD2,NA,TGTGCCAGCAGCTTATTGCGGGGGGGCTTTTACGAGCAGTACTTC,CASSLLRGGFYEQYF
TRBV2,TRBJ1-2,NA,NA,TGTGCCAGCACCCCGGGGAGGGGCTATGGCTACACCTTC,CASTPGRGYGYTF
TRBV6-5,TRBJ2-5,NA,NA,TGTGCCAGCAGTTACGTGGCCCACGCGGAGACCCAGTACTTC,CASSYVAHAETQYF
TRBV11-3,TRBJ2-5,TRBD2,NA,TGTGCCAGCAGCCCAGGACTAGCGGTCCCGGGGACCCAGTACTTC,CASSPGLAVPGTQYF
TRBV4-3,TRBJ2-7,NA,NA,TGCGCCAGCAGCGAAACGGGACGAGGCGCCTACGAGCAGTACTTC,CASSETGRGAYEQYF
TRBV9,TRBJ2-6,NA,NA,TGTGCCAGCAGCGTAATGACCTCTGGGGCCAACGTCCTGACTTTC,CASSVMTSGANVLTF
TRBV19,TRBJ2-5,TRBD1,NA,TGTGCCAGTAGTGGGACAGAGGGGGAGACCCAGTACTTC,CASSGTEGETQYF
TRBV5-1,TRBJ2-1,NA,NA,TGCGCCAGCTACCGGGACTCCAACAATGAGCAGTTCTTC,CASYRDSNNEQFF
TRBV4-3,TRBJ2-6,NA,NA,TGCGCCAGCAGCCAGACATCTATGGGGGGTGGGACTGGGGCCAACGTCCTGACTTTC,CASSQTSMGGGTGANVLTF
TRBV15,TRBJ1-2,NA,NA,TGTGCCACCAGCAGAGATAACAGGAGTGGCTACACCTTC,CATSRDNRSGYTF
TRBV4-2,TRBJ2-5,NA,NA,TGTGCCAGCAGCCAAGCGGTGGGAGAGACCCAGTACTTC,CASSQAVGETQYF
TRBV23-1,TRBJ1-2,TRBD1,NA,TGCGCCAGCTTTCCAGGGGGTGTAGCTAACTATGGCTACACCTTC,CASFPGGVANYGYTF